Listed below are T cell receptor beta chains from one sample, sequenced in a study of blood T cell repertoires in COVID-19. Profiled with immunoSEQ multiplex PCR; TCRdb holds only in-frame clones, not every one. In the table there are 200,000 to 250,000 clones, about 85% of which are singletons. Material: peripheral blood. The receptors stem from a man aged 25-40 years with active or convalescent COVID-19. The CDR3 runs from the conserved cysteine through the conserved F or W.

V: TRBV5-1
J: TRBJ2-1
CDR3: CASSLTGELAHEQFF

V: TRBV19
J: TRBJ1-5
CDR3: CASSISGGRNQPQHF

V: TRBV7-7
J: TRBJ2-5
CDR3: CASSGLKRGGVMETQYF

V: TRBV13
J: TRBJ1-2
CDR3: CASSPNPEGWNYGYTF

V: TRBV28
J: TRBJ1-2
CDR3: CASIGTRIYGYTF

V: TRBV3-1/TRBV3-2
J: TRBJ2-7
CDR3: CASSQTEGGYEQYF

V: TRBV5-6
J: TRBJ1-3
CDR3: CASSRIGDSFRSGNTIYF

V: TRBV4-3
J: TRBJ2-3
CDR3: CASSQASAERTDTQYF

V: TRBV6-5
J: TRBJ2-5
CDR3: CASSSRDSQETQYF

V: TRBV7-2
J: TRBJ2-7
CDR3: CASSWTASGSSYEQYF

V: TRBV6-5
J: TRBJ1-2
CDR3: CASTIDRAYGYTF

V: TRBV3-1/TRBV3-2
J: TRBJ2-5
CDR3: CASSQDAGTPRETQYF

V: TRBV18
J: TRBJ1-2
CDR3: CASSQGTGIDGYTF

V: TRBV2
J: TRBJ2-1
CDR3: CASSETTSANPYNEQFF

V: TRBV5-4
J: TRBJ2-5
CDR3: CASSFAGETQYF

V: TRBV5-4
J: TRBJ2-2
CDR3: CASSLENRNTGELFF

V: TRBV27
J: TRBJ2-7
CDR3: CASRNTGTGVEQYF

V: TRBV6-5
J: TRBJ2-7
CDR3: CASNRQELYEQYF

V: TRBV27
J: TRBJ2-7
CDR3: CASSLGDKTYEQYF

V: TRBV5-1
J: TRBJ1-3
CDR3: CASSGGSGNTIYF